This T cell receptor beta chain was captured in a study of regulatory T cells in long-lasting Graves disease listed by TCRdb under 2021. Describing the broader study: In the newly diagnosed Graves' disease group, patients had been taking antithyroid drugs for less than 3 months. Patients with persistent Graves' disease were compared with patients with newly diagnosed Graves' disease using TCR sequencing and RNA sequencing of peripheral blood. The study was registered as a clinical trial and conducted in China. A total of about 33 samples underwent TCR sequencing, from about 13 patients with persistent Graves' disease and approximately 20 patients with newly diagnosed Graves' disease.

Trimming costs V 7 bases and J 11 bases, and their ends lie 15 bases apart. The CDR3 runs 11 residues from the cysteine to the phenylalanine. The read is trimmed to its CDR3 DNA, 33 bases read in frame from base 1. According to the germline V gene (reference sequence), CDR1 reads DFQATT and CDR2 reads SNEGSKA. This clonotype was picked up a small number of times. Its antigen is still unknown. Base qualities were left out, and no much larger clone turns up one base away. This sample's time point label indicates: newly diagnosed GD, antithyroid drugs for less than 3 months. For both TCR sequencing and RNA sequencing, RNA was extracted from PBMCs using TRIzol. The diagnosis of Graves' disease was made according to American Thyroid Association guidelines. The patients came from an endocrinology department in Xi'an, China. Each patient gave about 9.1 milliliters of peripheral blood, collected in an EDTA anticoagulant tube. Ficoll Paque Plus density gradient separation was used to isolate PBMCs, and no further T cell sorting was done. An Agilent 2100 Bioanalyzer and agarose gel were used to check RNA quality, while a NanoDrop 2000 measured RNA concentration.

The paper as a whole reports these results and caveats: Sequencing and analysis were restricted to the TCR beta chain. The authors noted that the small sample size was a limitation that may lower accuracy. More public clonotypes were shared among persistent patients (approximately 3,000) than among newly diagnosed patients (roughly 1,000). Persistent disease showed preferential use of TRBV28, TRBJ1-2 and TRBJ2-5, whereas newly diagnosed disease favored TRBV20-1 and TRBJ2-1. Compared with newly diagnosed patients, patients with persistent Graves' disease had lower TCR Shannon entropy and fewer highly expanded clones, which suggests clonal expansion. The study examined only peripheral blood because the primary lesion, thyroid tissue, could not be accessed.

Libraries came from multiplex PCR. TCRdb records Illumina HiSeq 4000 as the sequencer. To build TCR beta libraries, CDR3 regions were amplified by Arm-PCR using iRepertoire HTBI primers. Before sequencing, the PCR products went through gel purification. On the study's bioinformatics: Gene usage analysis of CDR3 amino acid clonotypes used the 55 to 65 TRBV and some 13 TRBJ segments found across samples. COPE and FqMerger were used to merge the filtered high-quality paired reads into contigs. BLAST was used to align contigs to IMGT TRBV, TRBD and TRBJ reference genes, with CDR3 defined following IMGT. Clonotypes above 0.1% frequency were classified as highly expanded clones. Shannon entropy was used to measure repertoire diversity, and the Gini coefficient was used to measure V-J evenness. Public clonotypes were defined as clonotypes shared by more than one individual. TCRdb reworked the public reads: Q25 trimming with fastp, MiXCR clone assembly, productive beta chains retained. Duplicate CDR3 protein sequences are folded into a single record with the most common DNA and genes. These V and J calls originate from TCRdb's pipeline instead of the authors' own analysis. In this sample the table shows roughly 560,000 distinct CDR3 sequences, around 13% of which occur a single time. Approximately 9.6% of the sample comes from the top ten.

The same data also went into a second study, on T cells in Graves' hyperthyroidism and ophthalmopathy. The second study's paper adds: Stable Graves' hyperthyroidism was defined as no progression to ophthalmopathy during 18 months of follow-up. Hyperthyroidism patients were aged 18 to 65 years and newly diagnosed, with disease duration of less than 2 months. Exclusion was applied to patients with uncontrolled infections, other autoimmune diseases, pregnancy or lactation. Clinical symptoms, serum thyroxine and TRAb, thyroid ultrasound, and orbital computed tomography formed the basis for the diagnoses. For the first round of RT-PCR on the TCR CDR3, the HTBI primer set was used together with the Qiagen OneStep RT-PCR kit. Blood samples also contained most of the expanded thyroid clonotypes (frequency above 0.001), which suggests that blood repertoires may reflect thyroid immune responses. A 13 V-J signature model separated ophthalmopathy from stable hyperthyroidism, with roughly 88% sensitivity and approximately 81% specificity in cross-validation and 80%/75% in testing. In validation, the model predicted progression to ophthalmopathy a median of about 6.5 months before onset, with 65% to 71% sensitivity and roughly 73% specificity. TCR V-J signatures able to tell the groups apart were searched for in a discovery cohort of 100 patients, of whom approximately 40 had Graves' ophthalmopathy and 55 to 60 had stable Graves' hyperthyroidism. Prospective prediction of ophthalmopathy was tested in an independent validation cohort of 18 to 20 hyperthyroidism patients and some 17 patients who later progressed to ophthalmopathy. For training and testing, the 100 or so patients in the discovery cohort were randomly divided in a 7:3 ratio. In six Graves' hyperthyroidism patients, the study also compared T-cell repertoires from thyroid tissue with T-cell repertoires from blood. After blood sampling, hyperthyroidism patients were treated with methimazole at a starting dose of 30 mg daily, and ophthalmopathy patients were treated with high-dose intravenous methylprednisolone. The libraries were constructed in a second round of multiplex PCR and then size-selected and purified. Paired-end sequencing of the libraries was performed with 100 bp reads on an Illumina HiSeq2000. SOAPnuke was used to process the raw data, removing reads that contained adapters or uncalled bases, had a mean Phred below 15, or lacked an exact match to the constant primer or identifier. COPE v1.2.5 was used to merge high-quality paired reads, and clonotypes were defined as unique nucleotide sequences. MiTCR v1.1 was used to align clonotypes to the IMGT TRBV, TRBD and TRBJ reference segments. Only V-J combinations with frequency above 0.0001, covering 99% to 99.2% of repertoires, were analysed. The TCS score was defined as F50 (clonal expansion) divided by E x V (chaos), with BLOSUM62-based TCRdist calculated between CDR3 peptides within each V-J. Welch's t-statistics and random forest reduced 500 to 650 V-J features to 10 to 15, which were used in a naive Bayes classifier (R e1071). No statistical method was used to set the sample size in advance, and investigators knew the group allocation. The paper reports TCR Vbeta CDR3 sequencing of some 140 peripheral blood samples: approximately 43 ophthalmopathy, 70 to 85 hyperthyroidism and about 17 progressor patients.

The rearrangement joined TRBV20-1 to TRBJ2-1; the D gene is unclear. This sequence originates from a woman in her 30s with Graves disease. Donor details come from another sample of the same person, matched by shared clones. Material: peripheral blood mononuclear cells (PBMCs), obtained at new diagnosis, from a patient treated with antithyroid drugs. The CDR3: CSVPTPKQQFF. In nucleotide form, the sequence is TGCAGTGTTCCGACCCCTAAACAGCAGTTCTTC.